This entry is about one TCR beta chain. Its antigen is not known. This entry belongs to a study of blood T cells in healthy people across ages. Study-wide results and caveats: Long-lived donors had more naive CD4+ cells and higher diversity than aged donors. A strong correlation was seen between TCR beta diversity and naive T cell percentage.

CDR3 length: 15 amino acids. Looked up from germline, CDR1 is SGHVS and CDR2 is FQNEAQ. The V end was cut by 3 bases, the J end by 6 bases, with 17 bases between. For the second PCR, which ran for roughly 6 to 12 cycles, a sample-barcoded 5' primer and a J-beta primer mix were used. MiXCR, run by TCRdb on the 5' RACE reads, gives a single entry per CDR3 protein. The sample lists roughly 1 million distinct CDR3 sequences, about 23% occurring once. These records were also assigned to another study, of T cells of mothers and their children. Turning to that study: Mothers gave over 8 million TCR beta CDR3 reads each, and children several million each.

The sequenced material came from blood. The chain joins TRBV7-8 to TRBJ1-2; D uncertain. The sequence was obtained from a girl aged 2 to 9 in good health. Written as DNA, the CDR3 is TGTGCCAGCAGCTTCCCCCTCGGACTAGATAATGGCTACACCTTC. Amino acid sequence: CASSFPLGLDNGYTF.